The clone carrying this T cell receptor beta chain was detected only a few times. The antigen remains unidentified. This specimen comes from a study of esophageal squamous cell carcinoma under preoperative chemotherapy. Findings and limits, study-wide: Clonal contraction, more than amplification, hit abundant clones after paclitaxel-nedaplatin. Tumor-infiltrating lymphocytes showed no significant post-chemotherapy TCR diversity increase, unlike peripheral T cells. After treatment, tumor-infiltrating lymphocytes apparently came partly from blood T cells.

J gave up 0 bases and V 3 bases, and 5 bases lay outside the gene matches. CDR1 and CDR2 from the germline V gene are MDHEN and SYDVKM. This CDR3 contains 16 residues. TCRdb analysed the PCR reads with MiXCR anew, one entry per CDR3 protein. This sample has approximately 30,000 distinct CDR3 sequences, with 49% found just once. Regarding time point: before preoperative PTX-NDP chemotherapy. Preoperative chemotherapy with paclitaxel-nedaplatin was given to patients before surgery. This rearrangement joins TRBV28 to TRBJ2-1; 7 bases align to TRBD2. This clonotype originated in a human donor with esophageal squamous cell carcinoma. The donor label of this sample is uncertain. Sample collection occurred from a patient given preoperative chemotherapy. The CDR3 spells CASSLWAGASYNEQFF. In DNA form, the CDR3 reads TGTGCCAGCAGTTTGTGGGCGGGAGCCTCCTACAATGAGCAGTTCTTC.